Listed here is a single TCR beta chain. The specificity of this receptor is unknown. The junction departs from the called germline gene at one end, perhaps through a read error. From cysteine to phenylalanine, the CDR3 is 16 amino acids long. The only DNA kept is the CDR3, 48 bases in frame from the first base. CDR1 and CDR2 (SGHAT, FQDESV) derive from the germline V gene (reference sequence). The data originate from a study of tumor-infiltrating lymphocytes in primary liver carcinoma (TCRdb year 2017). Turning to the overall study: The five patients, three men and two women aged 30 to 69 years, had hepatocellular carcinoma (four) or combined HCC and intrahepatic cholangiocarcinoma (one). The tumors of the five patients were staged as T1-T3 N0M0, with maximum diameters ranging from roughly 4.2 to 10 cm. Roughly 3.5 to 8 million productive TCRbeta reads were obtained per sample, and no significant difference in read depth was found between tissue types. Across five regions of each liver tumor, along with adjacent normal tissue and blood, the study brought together TCRbeta repertoire sequencing, expression microarrays and whole-exome sequencing. A total of about 35 specimens from 5 patients, comprising some 25 tumor regions, 5 adjacent noncancerous liver tissues and 5 peripheral blood samples, were covered by TCRbeta repertoire sequencing. Agilent mRNA microarray profiling was performed on the 25 tumor region samples to relate TCRbeta repertoire diversity to the local molecular phenotype. Technical replicate repertoires showed high reproducibility, with mean shared-clone rates roughly 0.87 and correlation coefficients above 0.95. The paper as a whole reports these results and caveats: Repertoire overlap was higher between tumor regions (mean around 35%) than tumor-adjacent (approximately 17%) or tumor-blood (about 15%) pairs, consistent with antigen-driven expansion. Comparison of CD4+ and CD8+ T cell repertoires was precluded by the use of bulk unsorted samples. Only the TCR beta chain was sequenced, which likely underestimates true repertoire diversity because unpaired alpha chains were not captured. The study included only five patients, and the authors note findings should be validated in a larger study. The top 250 clones accounted for a significantly greater share of the repertoire in tumors than in blood (p = 0.039). Only about 8-25% of top clones were present in all five regions of a tumor, suggesting spatial heterogeneity of tumor-infiltrating T cells.

Using a constant-region primer and ProtoScript II reverse transcriptase, TCRbeta-specific cDNA was reverse-transcribed from approximately 500 ng total RNA. TCRbeta libraries were built with three nested multiplex PCR rounds, a slightly modified ARM-PCR procedure. Each of the first two PCR rounds ran for around 10 cycles using multiplex TRBV1-TRBV30 forward primers together with a Cbeta reverse primer. Sample barcodes and Illumina adapters were attached in a final 25-cycle PCR using Deep VentR polymerase. Before sequencing, amplicons between 200 and 500 bp were purified from gel using a QIAquick gel extraction kit. An Illumina HiSeq 2500 was used to sequence the TCRbeta amplicons, generating 250-bp paired-end reads. In the paper's pipeline: Reads were quality-trimmed with Trimmomatic v0.33, and paired reads were merged with FLASH v1.2.11 to recover full CDR3 sequences. V, D and J germline segments were assigned to the rearranged TCRbeta sequences using MiGEC v1.2.1b. Clonotype statistics and Shannon-Wiener diversity indices were calculated with VDJtools v1.0.0. Except for diversity analysis, only the 250 most abundant clonotypes of each sample were used in subsequent analyses to reduce sampling bias. TCRdb took the public reads, trimmed them with fastp at Q25, ran MiXCR for clone calling and kept in-frame beta chains. Rows with a matching CDR3 protein are joined into one entry that keeps the most common DNA and genes. The V and J calls reflect TCRdb's pipeline rather than the authors' work. This sample is represented by some 180,000 distinct CDR3 sequences; approximately 80% of them were singletons. The ten largest clonotypes hold over 15% of the sample.

Without any cell sorting, total RNA and DNA were co-extracted from approximately 20-30 mg of bulk tissue using the AllPrep DNA/RNA mini kit. Between late 2015 and 2016, roughly 5 patients in China with histopathologically diagnosed primary liver carcinoma had their tumors surgically resected. At the time of sampling, the patients had chronic HBV infection and had not received any treatment. Five spatially separated regions were sampled from each tumor: the superior, inferior, left-lateral and right-lateral poles, plus the tumor centre. Histology showed that every tumor sample contained more than 80% viable tumor cells. Fresh tumor and adjacent tissue pieces were bisected; one half was stored in RNAlater at -80°C, the other sent for histology.

The clonotype comes from a man aged 35 to 55 with primary liver carcinoma and hepatitis B virus infection. The material sequenced was tumor tissue from primary liver carcinoma. The chain was built from TRBV11-1 and TRBJ2-1, with TRBD2 tentatively as D gene (7 bases match). The CDR3 has the sequence CASSLAKRGGHNEQWF. At the DNA level, the sequence is TGTGCCAGCAGCTTAGCGAAGAGGGGGGGCCACAATGAGCAGTGGTTC.